The clone carrying this T cell receptor (beta chain) showed up many times. Antigen specificity is unknown. These data come from a study of neurological immune-mediated disorders. The cDNA was generated through 5'RACE incorporating 10-nucleotide random UMIs. TCRdb called the 5' RACE reads again in MiXCR, with one record for every CDR3 protein. Of about 95,000 distinct CDR3 sequences listed, approximately 3.3% are singletons. The ends were cut back, 7 bases at V and 3 bases at J, with 13 bases in the middle. CDR1 and CDR2 (germline): SQVTM, ANQGSEA. CDR3 size: 12 residues. The study, taken as a whole, reports: The multiple sclerosis repertoire cluster was not associated with any clinical or MRI feature, with the authors stating that larger cohorts are needed. HTLV-1-associated myelopathy showed the most TCR clonal expansion; multiple sclerosis the least, below healthy controls.

The sample taken for sequencing was PBMCs. The J gene is TRBJ2-7, the V gene TRBV29-1; D is unresolved. The origin of this receptor is a woman younger than 35 with multiple sclerosis. Here the CDR3 reads CSGAVAGYEQYF. In nucleotides, the CDR3 is TGCAGCGGGGCCGTTGCAGGCTACGAGCAGTACTTC.